This TCR beta chain derives from a study of blood T cell repertoires in COVID-19. Study-level information: The study drew acute and convalescent COVID-19 samples from the United States, Italy and Spain. PBMCs, B-cell-depleted T cells, or T cells were the source of the cDNA or gDNA that made up the material.

V was clipped by 5 bases and J by 5 bases, with 21 bases between them. The length of the CDR3 is 17 residues. Germline loops: CDR1 LGHDT, CDR2 YNNKEL (reference sequence). Per the study methods: Counts of nucleated cells, estimated from reference gene primer amplification, were obtained. Produced via immunoSEQ multiplex PCR; TCRdb's table is partial and in-frame only. The V and J calls and clone size are taken from that table; D and trimming were inferred from the DNA. In the table there are roughly 20,000 clones, approximately 88% of which are singletons. This receptor was identified in a human donor in a cohort sampled during active COVID-19. The donor label of this sample is uncertain. The material sequenced was peripheral blood. The V call is TRBV3-1 (or the pseudogene TRBV3-2), the J call TRBJ1-4; D is unresolved. CDR3 coding DNA: TGTGCCAGCAGCATCTGGCCGACTGGCAGCCTAAATGAAAAACTGTTTTTT. Encoded protein: CASSIWPTGSLNEKLFF.